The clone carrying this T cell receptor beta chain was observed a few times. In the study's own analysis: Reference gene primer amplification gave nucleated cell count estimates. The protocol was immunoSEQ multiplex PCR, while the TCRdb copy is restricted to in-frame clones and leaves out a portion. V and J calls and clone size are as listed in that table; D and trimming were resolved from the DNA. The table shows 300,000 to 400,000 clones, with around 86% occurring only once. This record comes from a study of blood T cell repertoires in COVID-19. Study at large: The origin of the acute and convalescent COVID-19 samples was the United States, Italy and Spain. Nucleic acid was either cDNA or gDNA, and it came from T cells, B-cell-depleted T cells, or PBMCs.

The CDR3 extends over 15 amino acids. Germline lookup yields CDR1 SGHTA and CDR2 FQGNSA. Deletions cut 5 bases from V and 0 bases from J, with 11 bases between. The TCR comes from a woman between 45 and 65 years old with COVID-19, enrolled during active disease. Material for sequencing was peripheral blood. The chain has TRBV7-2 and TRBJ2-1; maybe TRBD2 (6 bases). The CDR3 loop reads CASSTSRRSYNEQFF. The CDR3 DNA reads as TGTGCCAGCAGCACTAGCAGACGCTCCTACAATGAGCAGTTCTTC.